This T cell receptor (beta chain) originates from a study of human CD8 memory T cell subsets. The PBMC were obtained by density gradient separation from buffy coats of healthy donors. Total CD8+ T cells were enriched by negative magnetic separation. CDR3 length: 15 amino acids. Germline CDR1 is MRHNA and CDR2 is SNTAGT. Libraries of TCR beta chains were produced by 5' RACE (UMI-labeled). TCRdb reprocessed the 5' RACE reads; each CDR3 protein has one entry and no DNA is given. The table lists roughly 4,000 distinct CDR3 sequences, with around 30% in the top ten. The source material was CD8+ effector memory T cells (TEM) sorted from PBMCs. Subset here: effector memory CD8 T cells, CCR7- CD45RO+ CD95+. This clonotype was sampled from a human donor in good health. This chain links TRBV6-4 with TRBJ2-1; TCRdb reports TRBD1, a call that lacks DNA to check it against. This chain's CDR3 is CASSDSTGGFDEQFF.